This T cell receptor beta chain was captured by sequencing in a study of blood T cell repertoires in COVID-19 (dated by TCRdb to the early 2020s). In terms of the full investigation: The collaborator samples originated in the United States, Italy and Spain and spanned the acute and convalescent phases of COVID-19. The material from the prospective study consisted of cDNA or gDNA derived from T cells, B-cell-depleted T cells, or PBMCs. The samples were drawn from two sources: the first 160 participants of the ongoing ImmuneRACE study, and approximately 1,300 subjects contributed by 6 global collaborators. Where available, HLA class I and class II types were taken from metadata supplied by the sample provider and were not determined by assay-based typing. The sample metadata nearly always contained a de-identified subject ID, COVID-19 status, age in years and sex. The dataset comprised deeply sampled blood TCRbeta repertoires from subjects exposed to, actively infected with, or recovered from COVID-19. A freely available public database, intended as a resource for researchers studying the immune response to SARS-CoV-2, is where the repertoires were released.

Points on this clone: This clone's antigen is unknown. No base quality values were provided; no much bigger clone lies one nucleotide off.

The immunoSEQ Assay, a bias-controlled multiplex PCR, was used to amplify TCRbeta CDR3 regions from genomic DNA. The paper's data handling went like this. The number of nucleated cells in each sample was estimated by amplification of reference gene primers within the assay. Sequence reads were collapsed and filtered to measure the absolute abundance of every unique TCRbeta CDR3 rearrangement. For each sample, productive Simpson clonality was calculated as the square root of Simpson's diversity index over productive rearrangements. This immuneACCESS table, as held by TCRdb, lists in-frame sequences with V and J called but not all clones. Of the missing ones, under half trace to an unresolved V gene in checked studies; the others have no known cause. That table gives V, J and clone size, and the DNA gave D and trimming. The sample records approximately 70,000 clones, about 93% of which are singletons. Jointly, the top ten make up roughly 8% of the sample.

V ends up 3 bases short and J 4 bases short, with an unmatched junction base count of 6. As encoded in the germline V gene (reference sequence), CDR1 is DFQATT while CDR2 is SNEGSKA. Spanning cysteine to phenylalanine, the CDR3 consists of 15 amino acids. The kept DNA is CDR3 alone, 45 bases in frame from the first base. The research as a whole found: How much clinical and demographic metadata was included differed by source and by participant, and the metadata was provided uncurated.

Collaborating institutions collected whole blood in K2EDTA tubes following their own protocols. Collaborator samples were shipped for TCRbeta analysis as frozen whole blood, isolated PBMCs, or DNA extracted from either sample type. Material: peripheral blood. This sequence uses TRBV20-1 and TRBJ2-1; 10 junctional bases match TRBD2. The source is a human donor in a cohort sampled during active COVID-19. The CDR3 corresponds to CSASRAGGLYNEQFF. The sequenced DNA is TGCAGTGCTAGTCGAGCGGGGGGGTTATACAATGAGCAGTTCTTC.